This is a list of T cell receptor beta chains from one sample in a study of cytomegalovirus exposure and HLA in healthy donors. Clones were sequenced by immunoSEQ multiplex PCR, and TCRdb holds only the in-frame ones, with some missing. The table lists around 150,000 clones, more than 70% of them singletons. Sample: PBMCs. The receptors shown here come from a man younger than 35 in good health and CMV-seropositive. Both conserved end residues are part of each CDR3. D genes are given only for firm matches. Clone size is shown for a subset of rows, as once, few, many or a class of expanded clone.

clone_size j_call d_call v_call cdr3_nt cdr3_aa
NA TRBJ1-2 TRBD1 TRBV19 TGTGCCAGTAGCGACCTGCGACAGGGTTCCGCTTATGGCTACACCTTC CASSDLRQGSAYGYTF
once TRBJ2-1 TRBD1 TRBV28 TGTGCCAGCAGTCCGACAGGGGCGTTTTCTACGTTCTTC CASSPTGAFSTFF
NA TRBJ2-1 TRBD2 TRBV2 TGTGCCAGCAGAACGGGACTAGACAATGAGCAGTTCTTC CASRTGLDNEQFF
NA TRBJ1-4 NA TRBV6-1 TGTGCCAGCAGTGTTGAAGTCCGCGTTGCCCTAAAACTGTTTTTT CASSVEVRVALKLFF
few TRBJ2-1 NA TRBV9 TGTGCCAGCAGCGTAGTGATAGCATCCAATGAGCAGTTCTTC CASSVVIASNEQFF
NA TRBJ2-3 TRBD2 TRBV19 TGTGCCAGTAAGGGACTAGCGGTTAGCACAGATACGCAGTATTTT CASKGLAVSTDTQYF
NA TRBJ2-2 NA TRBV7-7 TGTGCCAGCAGCTTAGCACTAGCTAAGGCCGGGGAGCTGTTTTTT CASSLALAKAGELFF
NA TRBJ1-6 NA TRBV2 TGTGCCGCCCGGGGGGCGCTTAATTCACCCCTCCACTTT CAARGALNSPLHF
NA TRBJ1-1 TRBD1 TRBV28 TGTGCCAGCAAATACCGGGACAGGGATAAAGCTTTCTTT CASKYRDRDKAFF
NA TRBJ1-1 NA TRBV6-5 TGTGCCAGCAGTTACTCGATTGACTCACGACGAGCTTTCTTT CASSYSIDSRRAFF
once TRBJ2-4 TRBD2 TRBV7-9 TGTGCCAGCAGCGGACCGGGACTAGCGGGAGCGGGGGCCAAAAACATTCAGTACTTC CASSGPGLAGAGAKNIQYF
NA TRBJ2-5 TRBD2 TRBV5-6 TGTGCCAGCAGCCCCGGGACTAGCGGGAGCCAAGAGACCCAGTACTTC CASSPGTSGSQETQYF
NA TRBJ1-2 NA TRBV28 TGTGCCAGCAGTTTACGCGGACACGGTCCCACCTTC CASSLRGHGPTF
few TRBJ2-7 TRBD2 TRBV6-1 TGTGCCAGCAGTGTTATTGGAGCGGGGGCCTACGAGCAGTACTTC CASSVIGAGAYEQYF
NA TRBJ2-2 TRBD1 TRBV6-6 TGTGCCAGCAGCAACAAGGACAGGGGAAACGGGGAGCTGTTTTTT CASSNKDRGNGELFF
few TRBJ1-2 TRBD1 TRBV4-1 TGCGCCAGCAGCCCCCAGGGGGACCTAATAAGAGGCTACACCTTC CASSPQGDLIRGYTF
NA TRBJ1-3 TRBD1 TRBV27 TGTGCCAGCAGCCGCTACCGGGACAGAGGAAACACCATATATTTT CASSRYRDRGNTIYF
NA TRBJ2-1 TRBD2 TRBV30 TGTGCCTGGAGTGTAGAGCGGGAGGAGTTCTTC CAWSVEREEFF
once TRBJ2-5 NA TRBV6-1 TGTGCCAGCAGCGGGACACCTAGATCCCAAGAGACCCAGTACTTC CASSGTPRSQETQYF
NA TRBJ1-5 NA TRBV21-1 TGTGCCAGCAGCAACGGAGTGCAGGGGGCTCATCAGCCCCAGCATTTT CASSNGVQGAHQPQHF
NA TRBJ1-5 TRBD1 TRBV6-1 TGTGCCAGCAGTGAAACAGGGGGCGGTCAGCCCCAGCATTTT CASSETGGGQPQHF
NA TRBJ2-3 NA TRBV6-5 TGTGCCAGCAGTTCCGCGGGACTTGTAACAGATACGCAGTATTTT CASSSAGLVTDTQYF
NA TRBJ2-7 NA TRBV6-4 TGTGCCAGCAGCCCCATCGAGGGTTACGAGCAGTACTTC CASSPIEGYEQYF
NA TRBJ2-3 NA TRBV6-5 TGTGCCAGCAGTCCCCTAGCGCGCCTCACAGATACGCAGTATTTT CASSPLARLTDTQYF
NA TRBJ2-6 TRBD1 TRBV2 TGTGCCAGCTCAGGGGTACCGGGACAGGGGGCTGGGGCCAACGTCCTGACTTTC CASSGVPGQGAGANVLTF
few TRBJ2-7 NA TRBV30 TGTGCCTGGAGTGGTGGGGCGCGGGAGCAGTACTTC CAWSGGAREQYF
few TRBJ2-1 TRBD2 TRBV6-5 TGTGCCAGCAGTACTAGCGCCTACTCCTACAATGAGCAGTTCTTC CASSTSAYSYNEQFF
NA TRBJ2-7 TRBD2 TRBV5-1 TGCGCCAGCAGCGAGACTAGCCCCTACGAGCAGTACTTC CASSETSPYEQYF
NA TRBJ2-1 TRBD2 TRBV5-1 TGCGCCAGCAGCTTTGGACTAGCGGGAGACCGCAATGAGCAGTTCTTC CASSFGLAGDRNEQFF
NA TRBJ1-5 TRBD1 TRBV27 TGTGCCAGCAGGGGAACAGGGGGGCGCCTCAATCAGCCCCAGCATTTT CASRGTGGRLNQPQHF
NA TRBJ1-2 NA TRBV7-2 TGTGCCAGCAGCCCGGGACCAGGGGTACAGGATGGCTACACCTTC CASSPGPGVQDGYTF
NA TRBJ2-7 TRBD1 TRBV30 TGTGCCTGGAGTTCCGAACCCGGGACAGGGGGCTACGAGCAGTACTTC CAWSSEPGTGGYEQYF
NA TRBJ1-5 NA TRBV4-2 TGTGCCAGCAGCCAATCGGGACAACCGACCAATCAGCCCCAGCATTTT CASSQSGQPTNQPQHF
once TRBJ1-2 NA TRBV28 TGTGCCAGCAGTTCAGGGTGGGACTATGGCTACACCTTC CASSSGWDYGYTF
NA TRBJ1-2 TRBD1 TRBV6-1 TGTGCCACCCCGAATGTCGGACAGGGATCCAGTGGCTACACCTTC CATPNVGQGSSGYTF
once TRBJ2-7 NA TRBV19 TGTGCCAGTAGTACTAACTTTGGACACACCTACGAGCAGTACTTC CASSTNFGHTYEQYF
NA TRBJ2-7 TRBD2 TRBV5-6 TGTGCCAGCAGCAATACAGCGGGGTACTACGAGCAGTACTTC CASSNTAGYYEQYF
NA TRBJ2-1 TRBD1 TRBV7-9 TGTGCCAGCAGCTACAGGGACAGGTCCTACAATGAGCAGTTCTTC CASSYRDRSYNEQFF
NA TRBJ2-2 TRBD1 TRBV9 TGTGCCAGCAGCGTAGCTACCCGGGACAGGGTAGGGGTGAGCGCGACCGGGGAGCTGTTTTTT CASSVATRDRVGVSATGELFF
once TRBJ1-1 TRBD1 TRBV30 TGTGCCTGGAACTCCCACAGGGGGTTCACTGAAGCTTTCTTT CAWNSHRGFTEAFF
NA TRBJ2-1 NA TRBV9 TGTGCCAGCAGCGTAGAGGGGCTAGCGTCCAATGAGCAGTTCTTC CASSVEGLASNEQFF
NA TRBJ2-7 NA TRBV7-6 TGTGCCAGCAGCCCGAGCTCCATGGGCCACGAGCAGTACTTC CASSPSSMGHEQYF
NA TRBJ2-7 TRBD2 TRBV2 TGTGCCAGCCTTACTAGCGGGAGGAATCCCAACCTGGCGGACTCCTACGAGCAGTACTTC CASLTSGRNPNLADSYEQYF
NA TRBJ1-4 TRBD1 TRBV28 TGTGCCAGCAGTTTATTCCAGGGGGTGGATGAAAAACTGTTTTTT CASSLFQGVDEKLFF
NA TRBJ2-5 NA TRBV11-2 TGTGCCAGCAGCAACGCCAAGGGGTCGGTTGTGGAGACCCAGTACTTC CASSNAKGSVVETQYF
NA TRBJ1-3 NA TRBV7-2 TGTGCCAGCAGCTTATCCCCTCCGGGGGTTACTGGAAACACCATATATTTT CASSLSPPGVTGNTIYF
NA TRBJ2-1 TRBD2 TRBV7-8 TGTGCCAGCAGCTTAACAAGACTAGCGGAACTTTACAATGAGCAGTTCTTC CASSLTRLAELYNEQFF
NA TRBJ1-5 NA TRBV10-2 TGCGCCAGCAGGCCGGGGAACTTCAATCAGCCCCAGCATTTT CASRPGNFNQPQHF
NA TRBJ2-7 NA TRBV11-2 TGTGCCAGCAGCCCGGGGATTTCTCGTTCCTACGAGCAGTACTTC CASSPGISRSYEQYF
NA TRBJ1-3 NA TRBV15 TGTGCCACCAGCAGAGATTTGGAGGTCTTCAGCTCTGGAAACACCATATATTTT CATSRDLEVFSSGNTIYF
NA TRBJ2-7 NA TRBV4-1 TGCGCCAGCAGCCAAGACTCCCTAGCTGGTGAGCAGTACTTC CASSQDSLAGEQYF
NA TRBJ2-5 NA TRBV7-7 TGTGCTAGCAGCTTGGTTTGGGGACAAGACCAAGAGACCCAGTACTTC CASSLVWGQDQETQYF